These 23 T cell receptor beta chains were sequenced from one sample in a study of T cell responses to AZD1222 COVID-19 vaccine. Using immunoSEQ multiplex PCR, the repertoire was profiled, and TCRdb retains in-frame clones only, with some absent. The data hold about 150,000 clones, with roughly nine tenths observed a single time. Sequences were derived from peripheral blood, sampled 28 days after the second AZD1222 dose. The receptor source for this set is an adult who received the AZD1222 COVID-19 vaccine.

Note on this clone: Other nucleotide sequences from this sample produce the same CDR3. The rearrangement uses TRBV15 and TRBJ1-5; possible D gene TRBD1, 6 bases. The CDR3 runs 13 residues. V lost 0 bases, J lost 7 bases, and 7 bases lay in between. Germline CDR1 is LNHNV and CDR2 is YYDKDF (reference sequence). This CDR3 is CATSRDRGQPQHF. For the CDR3, the DNA is TGTGCCACCAGCAGAGACAGGGGCCAGCCCCAGCATTTT.

The chain employs TRBV6-6 and TRBJ2-7; maybe TRBD2 (7 bases). CDR3 length: 15 amino acids. Germline V gene sequence: CDR1 MNHNY, CDR2 SVGAGI (reference sequence). Trimming took 5 bases from V and 7 from J, leaving 21 bases between them. The chain's CDR3 is CASSPYAPKGGEQYF. The CDR3 DNA reads TGTGCCAGCAGTCCTTACGCGCCAAAGGGGGGGGAGCAGTACTTC.

This rearrangement joins TRBV19 to TRBJ2-5; D might be TRBD1 or TRBD2, each matching 5 bases. V shed 6 bases and J shed 4 bases, with 15 bases lying between them. Germline V gene data show CDR1 as LNHDA and CDR2 as SQIVND (reference sequence). This CDR3 has 14 residues. CDR3 in amino acids: CASRVQGEGETQYF. The CDR3 DNA reads as TGTGCCAGTAGAGTTCAGGGAGAGGGAGAGACCCAGTACTTC.

The genes are TRBV6-5 and TRBJ1-2; D unclear. Trimming pared 0 bases from V and 3 bases from J, leaving 11 bases between. CDR3 length equals 15 residues. The V gene's germline CDR1 is MNHEY and CDR2 SVGAGI. The CDR3 DNA reads as TGTGCCAGCAGTTACTCGCGGAGCTCCTACTATGGCTACACCTTC. It yields the protein CASSYSRSSYYGYTF.

J is TRBJ1-5 and V is TRBV19, with a tentative D call TRBD1 (5 bases). V was clipped by 7 bases and J by 6 bases, with 13 bases between them. CDR3 length equals 13 residues. Germline-derived CDR1 and CDR2 are LNHDA and SQIVND (reference sequence). CDR3 region: CASTPQGIQPQHF. The DNA for the CDR3 is TGTGCCAGTACCCCTCAGGGAATTCAGCCCCAGCATTTT.

This chain joins TRBV2 and TRBJ2-7, with D perhaps matching TRBD1 (6 bases). The V end was cut by 3 bases, the J end by 3 bases, with 9 bases between. CDR3 length: 13 amino acids. In germline, CDR1 is SNHLY, CDR2 FYNNEI. The CDR3 nucleotides are TGTGCCAGCAGTGACAGGGGATTCTACGAGCAGTACTTC. Translated: CASSDRGFYEQYF. Full variable domain (rest looked up from reference TRBV2 and TRBJ2-7): EPEVTQTPSHQVTQMGQEVILRCVPISNHLYFYWYRQILGQKVEFLVSFYNNEISEKSEIFDDQFSVERPDGSNFTLKIRSTKLEDSAMYFCASSDRGFYEQYFGPGTRLTVT.

This clone was seen once. The chain couples TRBV6-5 to TRBJ2-3; D may correspond to TRBD1 or TRBD2 (5 bases each). Germline CDR1 and CDR2: MNHEY and SVGAGI. Trimming took off 6 bases at V and 5 bases at J, with 12 bases between the two ends. The CDR3 has 13 amino acids. CDR3 sequence (DNA): TGTGCCAGCAGACCTCCTGGGGGAGATACGCAGTATTTT. Amino acid sequence: CASRPPGGDTQYF.

The V call is TRBV30, the J call TRBJ1-2; 8 bases align to TRBD1. The CDR3 length is 13 residues. J gave up 4 bases and V 4 bases, and 5 bases lay outside the gene matches. Germline V lookup: CDR1 GTSNPN, CDR2 SVGIG (reference sequence). As DNA, the CDR3 is TGTGCCTGGACCCTAGGACAGGGCTATGGCTACACCTTC. This translates into CAWTLGQGYGYTF.

The chain is built from TRBV21-1 and TRBJ2-7; TRBD1 is taken as the D call from the table, unchecked against the DNA. TRBV21-1 is labeled a pseudogene. There are 12 residues in the CDR3. CDR3 protein: CASRGAPYEQYF. The CDR3 DNA is TGTGCCAGCAGAGGGGCCCCCTACGAGCAGTACTTC.

The chain recombines TRBV5-4 with TRBJ2-1; D is possibly TRBD1 or TRBD2 (5 bases each). V lost 3 bases and J 8 bases, leaving 15 bases between the germline ends. This CDR3 has 14 residues. Germline V CDR1 and CDR2: SGHNT, YYREEE (reference sequence). This CDR3 reads CASSSTRGGYEQFF. CDR3 bases: TGTGCCAGCAGCTCAACTAGGGGTGGTTATGAGCAGTTCTTC.

This chain uses TRBV9 with TRBJ2-1; the D gene is possibly TRBD1 (6 bases). V was clipped by 6 bases and J by 6 bases, with 19 bases between them. The CDR3 consists of 15 residues. In germline, CDR1 is SGDLS, CDR2 YYNGEE. The CDR3 nucleotides read TGTGCCAGCAACAGGGACCTTGAGGCGGCCAATGAGCAGTTCTTC. It encodes CASNRDLEAANEQFF.

The rearrangement uses TRBV30 and TRBJ2-1; maybe TRBD2 (7 bases). CDR3 length: 15 amino acids. The germline V gene encodes CDR1 GTSNPN and CDR2 SVGIG (reference sequence). V lost 0 bases to trimming and J lost 5 bases, with 14 bases between them. CDR3 DNA: TGTGCCTGGAGTGTCCTCGGGGGGCGGAACAATGAGCAGTTCTTC. Translation: CAWSVLGGRNNEQFF.

This sequence joins TRBV24-1 and TRBJ1-5; D is unclear. V was shortened by 4 bases and J by 0 bases, with 6 bases between the two germline ends. CDR1 and CDR2 (germline): KGHDR, SFDVKD. The CDR3 length is 14 residues. The CDR3, as DNA: TGTGCCACCAGTGACCCCAATAGCAATCAGCCCCAGCATTTT. Amino acids: CATSDPNSNQPQHF.

The chain carries TRBV11-3 and TRBJ2-1; D not resolved. This CDR3 region has 12 residues. Trimming shortened V by 5 bases and J by 8 bases, and 10 bases separated the two germline ends. CDR1 and CDR2 (germline): SGHNT, YENEEA. The CDR3: CASSLSRHEQFF. For the CDR3, the DNA is TGTGCCAGCAGCCTTTCTAGGCATGAGCAGTTCTTC. Complete variable domain (other parts from reference TRBV11-3 and TRBJ2-1): EAGVVQSPRYKIIEKKQPVAFWCNPISGHNTLYWYLQNLGQGPELLIRYENEEAVDDSQLPKDRFSAERLKGVDSTLKIQPAELGDSAVYLCASSLSRHEQFFGPGTRLTVL.

V and J are TRBV19 and TRBJ2-1; 9 positions match TRBD2. Losses at the gene ends were 4 bases for V and 7 bases for J; bases not matched to a gene: 11. The CDR3 has 16 residues. The germline V gene has CDR1 LNHDA and CDR2 SQIVND (reference sequence). The CDR3: CASSTPLAGGHNEQFF. In DNA, the CDR3 is TGTGCCAGTAGTACACCGCTTGCGGGGGGGCATAATGAGCAGTTCTTC.

This clone was seen a single time. This chain links TRBV6-2 or TRBV6-3 with TRBJ1-2; the D is unclear. V was pared by 0 bases and J by 0 bases, with 8 bases between. The CDR3 totals 15 residues. Per germline, CDR1 MNHEY and CDR2 SVGEGT. CDR3 protein: CASSYSTVPNYGYTF. Written as DNA, the CDR3 is TGTGCCAGCAGTTACTCGACGGTTCCTAACTATGGCTACACCTTC.

The chain recombines TRBV19 with TRBJ2-3, with 7 bases aligning to TRBD2. This CDR3 contains 15 residues. V shed 3 bases, J shed 0 bases, and the junction held 3 bases outside the gene matches. Per the germline V gene, CDR1 is LNHDA and CDR2 is SQIVND (reference sequence). CDR3 region: CASSIAAGSTDTQYF. The CDR3 DNA follows: TGTGCCAGTAGTATTGCAGCGGGGAGCACAGATACGCAGTATTTT. Full variable domain (missing parts from reference TRBV19 and TRBJ2-3): DGGITQSPKYLFRKEGQNVTLSCEQNLNHDAMYWYRQDPGQGLRLIYYSQIVNDFQKGDIAEGYSVSREKKESFPLTVTSAQKNPTAFYLCASSIAAGSTDTQYFGPGTRLTVL.

The V and J genes are TRBV6-4 and TRBJ2-1; possible D gene TRBD1, 7 bases. The CDR3 is 18 residues long. From germline, CDR1 is MRHNA and CDR2 SNTAGT. Trimming pared 4 bases from V and 3 bases from J, leaving 22 bases between. DNA for the CDR3: TGTGCCAGCAGTGGGTTTTGGAGTCGGGGGACAGACTACAATGAGCAGTTCTTC. Protein product: CASSGFWSRGTDYNEQFF.

This chain links TRBV12-3 or TRBV12-4 with TRBJ2-3, with a weak D call TRBD2 (6 bases). V gave up 7 bases and J gave up 5 bases, with 13 bases separating them. The CDR3 has 13 amino acids. CDR3 sequence: CASMASAEDTQYF. The CDR3 DNA follows: TGTGCCAGCATGGCTAGCGCGGAAGATACGCAGTATTTT.

The V and J genes are TRBV7-3 and TRBJ2-3, with D possibly being TRBD1 or TRBD2 (7 bases each). Trimming cost V 5 bases and J 2 bases, with 17 bases left between them. Germline V gene lookup returns CDR1 SGHTA and CDR2 FQGTGA. The CDR3 runs to 16 residues. The DNA of the CDR3 is TGTGCCAGCAGCGTACGACAGGGAGGGGACACAGATACGCAGTATTTT. Its protein product is CASSVRQGGDTDTQYF.

The rearrangement links TRBV10-3 to TRBJ2-2; 7 positions match TRBD1. Germline-derived CDR1 and CDR2 are ENHRY and SYGVKD. V was clipped by 5 bases and J by 1 base; unmatched bases: 4. The CDR3 length is 15 residues. The CDR3 protein is CAISPGQENTGELFF. Written as DNA, the CDR3 is TGTGCCATCAGTCCTGGACAGGAGAACACCGGGGAGCTGTTTTTT.

Many counts were recorded for this clone. The junction does not match germline at one end; this may be a read error. This chain links TRBV3-1 (or the pseudogene TRBV3-2) with TRBJ1-1; D remains ambiguous. In germline, CDR1 is LGHDT, CDR2 YNNKEL (reference sequence). This CDR3 is built from 13 residues. The CDR3 bases are TGTGCCAGCATCCAAGCCCGGGGCACTGAAGCTTTCTTT. This gives the protein CASIQARGTEAFF.

This chain links TRBV13 with TRBJ2-7, with 10 nucleotides matching TRBD1. Looked up from germline, CDR1 is PRHDT and CDR2 is FYEKMQ (reference sequence). V shed 3 bases and J 2 bases; nucleotides not matched to a gene: 10. This CDR3 region has 17 residues. The CDR3 nucleotides read TGTGCCAGCAGCTTGTTCAACAGTGGACAGGGGGCCTACGAGCAGTACTTC. It encodes CASSLFNSGQGAYEQYF.